Following are 20 T cell receptor beta chains from one sample sequenced in a study of a mutant IDH1 vaccine in newly diagnosed glioma (dated by TCRdb to about 2021). Reading the label with the study, this specimen's time point is: baseline, week 1 (first vaccination visit). The sample's treatment or condition label, in plain terms: pre-vaccination baseline after standard-of-care therapy. Library prep was done by the immunoSEQ multiplex PCR assay. TCRdb holds this immuneACCESS table with in-frame rearrangements only. Some clones are missing; in checked studies, unresolved V genes explain under half, and the rest has no known cause. The sample has 30,000 or so clones on record, approximately 86% of them singletons. Around 4.9% of the sample is in the top ten clones. Material: PBMCs, obtained from a glioma patient treated with radiotherapy, temozolomide or both. The receptors here all came from a woman aged 40 to 49 with glioma.

The chain has TRBV7-8 and TRBJ1-5; D remains ambiguous. The germline CDR1 and CDR2 sequences are SGHVS and FQNEAQ. The germline V and J ends were trimmed by 0 bases and 4 bases, with 16 bases remaining between them. The CDR3 totals 17 residues. The CDR3 loop is CASSLAPNRRINQPQHF. The CDR3 DNA follows: TGTGCCAGCAGCTTAGCCCCCAATCGACGGATTAATCAGCCCCAGCATTTT.

This chain joins TRBV5-1 and TRBJ1-3, with a weak D call TRBD1 (5 bases). The V gene lost 3 bases and the J gene lost 0 bases, with 13 bases spanning the gap. CDR1 is SGHRS and CDR2 is YFSETQ in the germline V gene. This CDR3 contains 16 residues. CDR3 protein: CASSSTGASSGNTIYF. The CDR3 bases are TGCGCCAGCAGCTCGACCGGGGCGAGCTCTGGAAACACCATATATTTT.

V is TRBV5-8 and J is TRBJ2-2; 9 bases match TRBD1. The CDR3 has 15 amino acids. The germline gives CDR1 SGHTS, CDR2 YDEGEE. Trimming cost V 5 bases and J 5 bases; bases outside gene matches: 7. CDR3 amino acids: CASSPGTGRTGELFF. The CDR3 DNA follows: TGTGCCAGCAGTCCCGGGACAGGGCGAACCGGGGAGCTGTTTTTT.

V usage is TRBV30 and J usage is TRBJ2-5; the D gene is possibly TRBD1 (5 bases). The CDR3 is 13 amino acids. Germline values: CDR1 GTSNPN, CDR2 SVGIG (reference sequence). Trimming took 3 bases from V and 0 from J, leaving 8 bases between them. Here the CDR3 reads CAWSMDNQETQYF. CDR3 nucleotide sequence: TGTGCCTGGAGCATGGACAACCAAGAGACCCAGTACTTC. Full variable domain (remainder filled in from reference TRBV30 and TRBJ2-5): SQTIHQWPATLVQPVGSPLSLECTVEGTSNPNLYWYRQAAGRGLQLLFYSVGIGQISSEVPQNLSASRPQDRQFILSSKKLLLSDSGFYLCAWSMDNQETQYFGPGTRLLVL.

V gene TRBV11-2 combines with J gene TRBJ1-3; no reliable D call. CDR1 and CDR2 (germline): SGHAT, FQNNGV. With 5 bases removed from V and 0 bases from J, the gap between germline ends came to 11 bases. This CDR3 is built from 15 residues. CDR3 loop: CASSLPGNSGNTIYF. CDR3 DNA sequence: TGTGCCAGCAGCCTCCCCGGGAACTCTGGAAACACCATATATTTT.

This chain joins TRBV4-2 and TRBJ2-2; no definite D call. The CDR3 is 14 amino acids. The germline V gene encodes CDR1 LGHNA and CDR2 YNFKEQ. V gave up 0 bases and J gave up 6 bases, with 8 bases separating them. The CDR3 DNA reads TGTGCCAGCAGCCAAGATTCCCAACCCGGGGAGCTGTTTTTT. It is translated as CASSQDSQPGELFF.

The chain employs TRBV4-2 and TRBJ1-4; 8 nucleotides match TRBD1. With 8 bases clipped from V and 4 bases from J, the junction kept 3 bases outside the gene matches. Germline V CDR1 and CDR2: LGHNA, YNFKEQ. The CDR3 is made up of 13 amino acids. Written as DNA, the CDR3 is TGTGCCAGCGGGGGACAGGTTAATGAAAAACTGTTTTTT. This translates into CASGGQVNEKLFF.

The chain carries TRBV6-9 and TRBJ2-1; 8 positions agree with TRBD1. The CDR3 is made up of 15 amino acids. The trim removed 7 bases at V and 4 bases at J, leaving 9 bases unmatched. Germline values: CDR1 MNHGY, CDR2 SVAAGI. The CDR3 reads CASNQSDRDYNEQFF. In nucleotides, the CDR3 is TGTGCCAGCAATCAATCGGACAGGGATTACAATGAGCAGTTCTTC.

The J gene is TRBJ2-5, the V gene TRBV4-2; D tentatively reads TRBD1 or TRBD2 (7 bases each). V dropped 1 base and J dropped 5 bases, with 20 bases sitting between them. The CDR3 is made up of 17 amino acids. Germline CDR1 and CDR2: LGHNA and YNFKEQ. CDR3 region: CASSQAEGARGGETQYF. In DNA, the CDR3 is TGTGCCAGCAGCCAAGCGGAGGGGGCGAGGGGGGGCGAGACCCAGTACTTC.

The chain combines TRBV11-2 with TRBJ2-2; D not resolved. V shed 1 base and J shed 7 bases, with 16 bases lying between them. The CDR3 runs 16 residues. In germline, CDR1 is SGHAT, CDR2 FQNNGV. As DNA, the CDR3 is TGTGCCAGCAGCTTAGTTTTCACGGGTTCGGTCGGGGAGCTGTTTTTT. This encodes CASSLVFTGSVGELFF.

This clone was counted a single time. This chain uses TRBV29-1 with TRBJ2-6; no firm D call. The CDR3 is made up of 13 amino acids. The V end was cut by 6 bases, the J end by 0 bases, with 6 bases between. Germline CDR1 SQVTM, CDR2 ANQGSEA. CDR3 DNA: TGCAGCGTAACGGACTCTGGGGCCAACGTCCTGACTTTC. Protein sequence: CSVTDSGANVLTF.

Points on this clone: One junction end disagrees with the germline gene, perhaps due to a read error. This chain links TRBV7-2 with TRBJ1-2; D call uncertain. This CDR3 contains 13 residues. The germline gives CDR1 SGHTA, CDR2 FQGNSA. This CDR3 reads CVSSFAENYGYTF. The DNA of the CDR3 is TGTGTCAGCAGCTTCGCAGAAAACTATGGCTACACCTTC.

This clone was seen only once. This chain links TRBV5-1 with TRBJ1-2; no clear D gene. CDR1 is SGHRS, CDR2 YFSETQ, per germline. V lost 4 bases and J lost 3, with 16 bases in between. CDR3 length: 15 amino acids. Here the CDR3 DNA reads TGCGCCAGCAGCGGATTAGGAGGGCGCGACTATGGCTACACCTTC. Translated: CASSGLGGRDYGYTF.

The chain links TRBV7-8 to TRBJ1-1; a weak D match, TRBD1 (5 bases). CDR1 SGHVS and CDR2 FQNEAQ come from the germline V gene. This CDR3 is 14 amino acids long. Trimming took off 0 bases at V and 3 bases at J, with 8 bases between the two ends. The CDR3: CASSLAGVDTEAFF. The CDR3 DNA reads TGTGCCAGCAGCTTAGCAGGGGTCGACACTGAAGCTTTCTTT.

This clone occurred once. The J gene is TRBJ1-1, the V gene TRBV5-1; D is unresolved. The V gene's germline CDR1 is SGHRS and CDR2 YFSETQ. Trimming pared 3 bases from V and 2 bases from J, leaving 8 bases between. The CDR3 loop spans 13 amino acids. CDR3 coding DNA: TGCGCCAGCAGCTGGGGAATAAACACTGAAGCTTTCTTT. This encodes CASSWGINTEAFF.

V and J are TRBV7-2 and TRBJ2-5; 11 nucleotides align to TRBD2. CDR3 size: 19 residues. V was pared by 3 bases and J by 5 bases, with 17 bases of the junction left unmatched. Per the germline V gene, CDR1 is SGHTA and CDR2 is FQGNSA. The CDR3 reads CASSLVAGLAGGVWETQYF. The CDR3 nucleotides are TGTGCCAGCAGCTTGGTAGCGGGCCTAGCGGGGGGTGTATGGGAGACCCAGTACTTC.

The rearrangement uses TRBV5-1 and TRBJ2-5; TRBD2 aligns across 9 bases. The CDR3 is 16 residues long. With 4 bases clipped from V and 4 bases from J, the junction kept 11 bases outside the gene matches. Germline V gene data show CDR1 as SGHRS and CDR2 as YFSETQ. Written as DNA, the CDR3 is TGCGCCAGCAGCCCGAAGATTAGCGGGAGTTTAGAGACCCAGTACTTC. As protein: CASSPKISGSLETQYF.

The chain links TRBV5-1 to TRBJ2-5, with D perhaps matching TRBD2 (5 bases). Trimming removed 4 bases from V and 1 base from J, with 14 bases in between. This CDR3 has 15 residues. Germline V gene sequence: CDR1 SGHRS, CDR2 YFSETQ. CDR3 sequence reads: CASSRDGLRQETQYF. Here the CDR3 DNA reads TGCGCCAGCAGCCGGGATGGGCTTCGCCAAGAGACCCAGTACTTC.

The chain combines TRBV10-1 with TRBJ2-2, with D possibly TRBD2 on 6 matching bases. CDR1 is WNHNN, CDR2 SYGVQD, per germline (reference sequence). The CDR3 runs 14 residues. Trimming left V 5 bases short and J 8 bases short, with 15 bases between. The CDR3 loop reads CASSRKAGMGELFF. DNA of the CDR3: TGCGCCAGCAGTAGGAAGGCGGGGATGGGGGAGCTGTTTTTT.

A single count supports this clone. The V and J genes are TRBV19 and TRBJ1-1, with 9 bases lining up with TRBD1. The CDR3 extends over 14 amino acids. The V and J ends lost 4 bases and 3 bases, in that order; junction bases with no gene match: 3. The germline V gene has CDR1 LNHDA and CDR2 SQIVND (reference sequence). The CDR3 spells CASSTWTGDTEAFF. CDR3 nucleotide sequence: TGTGCCAGTAGTACCTGGACAGGGGACACTGAAGCTTTCTTT.